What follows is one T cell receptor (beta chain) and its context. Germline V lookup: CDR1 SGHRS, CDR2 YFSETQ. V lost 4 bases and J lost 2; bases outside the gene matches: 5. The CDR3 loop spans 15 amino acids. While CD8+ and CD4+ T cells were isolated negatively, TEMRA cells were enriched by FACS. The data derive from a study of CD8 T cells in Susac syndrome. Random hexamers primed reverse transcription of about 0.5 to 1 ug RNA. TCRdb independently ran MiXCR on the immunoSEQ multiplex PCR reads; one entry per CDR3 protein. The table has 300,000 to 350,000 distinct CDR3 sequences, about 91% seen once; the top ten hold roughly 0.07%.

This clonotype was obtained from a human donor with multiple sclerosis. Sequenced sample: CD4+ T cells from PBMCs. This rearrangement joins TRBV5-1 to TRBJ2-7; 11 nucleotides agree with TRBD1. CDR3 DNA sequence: TGCGCCAGCAGCCCGTCGGGACAGGGGGCCTACGAGCAGTACTTC. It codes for CASSPSGQGAYEQYF.